The clone carrying this T cell receptor (beta chain) has only a few counts. This sample is part of a study of blood T cell repertoires in COVID-19. Study information: Samples taken during acute and convalescent COVID-19 were collected in the United States, Italy and Spain. Sources were T cells, B-cell-depleted T cells, or PBMCs; the material itself was cDNA or gDNA.

The ends lost 6 bases at V and 8 bases at J; junction bases unmatched: 14. The CDR3 consists of 15 residues. The germline CDR1 and CDR2 sequences are SGHTA and FQGNSA. Per the authors' pipeline: Amplification of reference gene primers was used by the study to estimate nucleated cell counts. Using immunoSEQ multiplex PCR, the repertoire was profiled, and TCRdb retains in-frame clones only, with some absent. Clone size and V and J calls were adopted from that table, with D and trimming inferred from the DNA. The data contain around 220,000 clones, around 75% of them singletons. This chain joins TRBV7-2 and TRBJ1-2; 8 positions match TRBD1. Sequencing was carried out using peripheral blood. This receptor was taken from a human donor in a cohort sampled during active COVID-19. The CDR3 sequence is CASSRQGLIDGGYTF. CDR3 nucleotide sequence: TGTGCCAGCAGTCGACAGGGGCTAATTGATGGAGGCTACACCTTC.